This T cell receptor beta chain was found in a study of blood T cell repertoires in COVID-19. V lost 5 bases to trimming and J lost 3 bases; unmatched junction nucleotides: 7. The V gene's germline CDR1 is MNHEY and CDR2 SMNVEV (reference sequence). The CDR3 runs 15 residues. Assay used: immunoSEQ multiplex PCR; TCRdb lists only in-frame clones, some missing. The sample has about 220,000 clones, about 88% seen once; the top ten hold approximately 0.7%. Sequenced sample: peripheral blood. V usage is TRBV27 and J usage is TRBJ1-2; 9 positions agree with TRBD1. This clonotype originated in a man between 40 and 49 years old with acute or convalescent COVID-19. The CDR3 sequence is CASSPGQGSYYGYTF. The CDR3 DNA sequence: TGTGCCAGCAGTCCGGGACAGGGAAGTTACTATGGCTACACCTTC.